The 20 T cell receptor beta chains below come from one sample, sequenced in a study of blood T cell repertoires in COVID-19 (dated by TCRdb to about 2020). Library creation used the immunoSEQ multiplex PCR assay. In TCRdb, the immuneACCESS table is reduced to in-frame sequences with V and J assigned. These tables do not hold every clone; where another copy was compared, an unresolved V gene accounts for under half, and the others remain unexplained. The sample table lists 200,000 or so clones, around 82% of them with a count of one. Roughly 4.8% of the sample rests with the top ten. The sequenced material came from PBMCs or T cells enriched from blood (not recorded which). The receptors derive from a woman aged 50 to 60 who had been exposed to COVID-19.

The chain joins TRBV5-4 to TRBJ2-3, with D unclear. The CDR3 has 15 amino acids. The germline gives CDR1 SGHNT, CDR2 YYREEE (reference sequence). The V end was cut by 1 base, the J end by 6 bases, with 15 bases between. Written as DNA, the CDR3 is TGTGCCAGCAGCTTGCCAGGATCGTCCGCGGATACGCAGTATTTT. It encodes CASSLPGSSADTQYF.

This sequence joins TRBV24-1 and TRBJ2-7, with TRBD1 identical over 10 bases. CDR3 size: 16 residues. Germline V lookup: CDR1 KGHDR, CDR2 SFDVKD. V shed 2 bases, J shed 5 bases, and the junction held 8 bases outside the gene matches. The CDR3 DNA sequence: TGTGCCACCAGTGATTCCACCAGGACAGGGGGGAACGAGCAGTACTTC. It translates to CATSDSTRTGGNEQYF.

This chain connects TRBV7-9 to TRBJ1-5; no reliable D call. Trimming removed 7 bases at V and 9 bases at J, with 10 bases between. Per the germline V gene, CDR1 is SEHNR and CDR2 is FQNEAQ (reference sequence). This CDR3 has 11 amino acids. The CDR3 here is CASTSGGPQHF. The DNA for the CDR3 is TGTGCCAGCACCTCCGGAGGGCCCCAGCATTTT.

This sequence joins TRBV19 and TRBJ2-1; no clear D gene. This CDR3 has 14 amino acids. Trimming shortened V by 5 bases and J by 9 bases, and 17 bases separated the two germline ends. Germline V lookup: CDR1 LNHDA, CDR2 SQIVND (reference sequence). CDR3: CASSLQPPRSEQFF. DNA for the CDR3: TGTGCCAGTAGTCTCCAACCACCTAGATCTGAGCAGTTCTTC.

J is TRBJ2-7 and V is TRBV7-2, with 8 bases matching TRBD2. This CDR3 region has 16 residues. In germline, CDR1 is SGHTA, CDR2 FQGNSA. Losses at the gene ends were 0 bases for V and 3 bases for J; bases not matched to a gene: 7. CDR3 region: CASSLARGGIVYEQYF. CDR3 in DNA: TGTGCCAGCAGCTTAGCACGCGGGGGGATAGTCTACGAGCAGTACTTC.

In its sample, this clone was seen once. The chain is built from TRBV12-3 or TRBV12-4 and TRBJ1-3; D not resolved. The V gene lost 6 bases and the J gene lost 5 bases, with 11 bases spanning the gap. This CDR3 is built from 13 residues. CDR3 loop: CASSTNSRNTIYF. CDR3 nucleotides: TGTGCCAGCAGCACCAATAGTAGAAACACCATATATTTT.

The chain has TRBV7-2 and TRBJ2-2; 8 bases are shared with TRBD2. CDR3 length: 16 amino acids. Per germline, CDR1 SGHTA and CDR2 FQGNSA. The V gene end was trimmed by 5 bases and the J gene end by 7 bases; junction bases not matched to a gene: 12. The CDR3, as DNA: TGTGCCAGCAGCCCGAAGAAGCGGGGGAGGGACGGGGAGCTGTTTTTT. This translates into CASSPKKRGRDGELFF.

The J gene is TRBJ1-2, the V gene TRBV6-5, with TRBD1 as a possible D gene (6 bases). The V and J ends lost 7 bases and 4 bases respectively, with 19 bases between them. The CDR3 sequence is 15 residues long. The germline V gene has CDR1 MNHEY and CDR2 SVGAGI. Here the CDR3 reads CASTLTPDSIYGYTF. CDR3 nucleotides: TGTGCCAGCACCTTGACCCCGGACAGCATCTATGGCTACACCTTC.

This clone was detected only a few times. The V and J genes are TRBV2 and TRBJ1-2, with D perhaps TRBD1 (5 bases). V was clipped by 6 bases and J by 8 bases, with 19 bases between them. Germline assignment: CDR1 SNHLY and CDR2 FYNNEI. This CDR3 comprises 14 residues. The CDR3 loop reads CASRPQAIGRGYTF. The DNA for the CDR3 is TGTGCCAGCAGGCCACAGGCGATAGGTCGGGGCTACACCTTC.

The rearrangement uses TRBV6-5 and TRBJ1-2; 9 nucleotides line up with TRBD1. Per the germline V gene, CDR1 is MNHEY and CDR2 is SVGAGI. With V trimmed by 6 bases and J by 5 bases, 10 bases remained unmatched. The CDR3 contains 15 residues. The CDR3 region has the DNA TGTGCCAGCAGCCTGCAAAGACAGGGGGGGTATGGCTACACCTTC. Translating it yields CASSLQRQGGYGYTF.

The chain uses TRBV18 and TRBJ1-2; maybe TRBD1 (6 bases). Germline CDR1 and CDR2: KGHSH and LQKENI. The CDR3 consists of 12 residues. V was shortened by 5 bases and J by 5 bases, with 9 bases between the two germline ends. The DNA for the CDR3 is TGTGCCAGCTCATCAGGACAGTATGGCTACACCTTC. Protein sequence: CASSSGQYGYTF.

The CDR3 coding sequence is TGTGCCAGCAGGCGGGACTTCCCCCAGAGTCAGTATTTT. Residues: CASRRDFPQSQYF. The chain uses TRBV12-3 or TRBV12-4 and TRBJ2-3, with D perhaps TRBD2 (6 bases). Trimming pared 6 bases from V and 12 bases from J, leaving 19 bases between. The CDR3 is 13 amino acids.

The genes are TRBV10-3 and TRBJ1-5; no firm D call. Germline V gives CDR1 ENHRY, CDR2 SYGVKD. The V end lost 3 bases, the J end lost 1 base, and 10 bases lay between the germline ends. This CDR3 is 15 amino acids long. CDR3 nucleotide sequence: TGTGCCATCAGTGACACGGGGATAAGCAATCAGCCCCAGCATTTT. Its protein product is CAISDTGISNQPQHF.

The table lists this clone with a few counts. The chain couples TRBV19 to TRBJ1-6; D is uncertain. Germline V CDR1 and CDR2: LNHDA, SQIVND (reference sequence). The V end lost 5 bases, the J end lost 8 bases, and 10 bases lay between the germline ends. CDR3 length: 13 amino acids. This CDR3 reads CASSPDGDSPLHF. CDR3 nucleotides: TGTGCCAGTAGTCCCGACGGAGATTCACCCCTCCACTTT.

The chain is built from TRBV19 and TRBJ2-3; D perhaps matches TRBD2 (6 bases). This CDR3 region has 14 residues. V shed 1 base and J shed 8 bases, with 13 bases lying between them. Germline CDR1 is LNHDA and CDR2 is SQIVND (reference sequence). The CDR3 sequence: CASSIVRGPGTQYF. As DNA, the CDR3 is TGTGCCAGTAGTATAGTGCGGGGTCCAGGTACGCAGTATTTT.

This chain links TRBV7-6 with TRBJ2-2, with 7 bases that match TRBD1. The germline gives CDR1 SGHVS, CDR2 FNYEAQ. The CDR3 is made up of 15 amino acids. The V and J ends lost 7 bases and 2 bases, in that order; junction bases with no gene match: 7. The CDR3 region is CASTTGTDNTGELFF. The CDR3 nucleotides read TGTGCCAGCACAACCGGGACAGACAACACCGGGGAGCTGTTTTTT.

V gene TRBV10-2 combines with J gene TRBJ2-5, with D perhaps matching TRBD1 (7 bases). Germline CDR1 is WSHSY and CDR2 is SAAADI. CDR3 length equals 14 residues. Trimming cost V 2 bases and J 5 bases, with 12 bases left between them. The CDR3, as DNA: TGCGCCAGCAGTGAGGGAGGGGGCCGGGAGACCCAGTACTTC. It yields the protein CASSEGGGRETQYF.

The chain joins TRBV5-5 to TRBJ2-7; 8 bases are a match to TRBD1. CDR1 is SGHKS and CDR2 is YYEKEE in the germline V gene (reference sequence). Losses at the gene ends were 5 bases for V and 4 bases for J; bases not matched to a gene: 11. CDR3 length equals 15 residues. This chain's CDR3 is CASSLAQGVIYEQYF. Here the CDR3 DNA reads TGTGCCAGCAGTCTAGCACAGGGGGTAATATACGAGCAGTACTTC.

V usage is TRBV6-5 and J usage is TRBJ2-7; D is undetermined. The germline V gene encodes CDR1 MNHEY and CDR2 SVGAGI. V lost 8 bases and J 0 bases, leaving 14 bases between the germline ends. CDR3 length equals 14 residues. CDR3 DNA sequence: TGTGCCAGCTCCCCCCCCAGTTTCTCCTACGAGCAGTACTTC. This codes for CASSPPSFSYEQYF.

The chain employs TRBV24-1 and TRBJ1-5, with 7 nucleotides matching TRBD1. With V trimmed by 3 bases and J by 5 bases, 9 bases remained unmatched. Per germline, CDR1 KGHDR and CDR2 SFDVKD. This CDR3 has 16 residues. In DNA, the CDR3 is TGTGCCACCAGTGATGGGCCCGGGACAGACGATCAGCCCCAGCATTTT. Residues: CATSDGPGTDDQPQHF.